This TCR beta chain derives from a study of blood T cell repertoires in COVID-19. Turning to the study itself: The samples span acute and convalescent COVID-19 from the United States, Italy and Spain. Nucleic acid was either cDNA or gDNA, and it came from T cells, B-cell-depleted T cells, or PBMCs.

The CDR3 runs to 16 residues. V was clipped by 4 bases and J by 2 bases; unmatched bases: 9. Germline values: CDR1 MNHEY, CDR2 SMNVEV (reference sequence). Per the study methods: The assay estimated nucleated cells by amplifying reference gene primers. Sequenced by immunoSEQ multiplex PCR; TCRdb stores in-frame clones only, minus some. V and J calls and clone size are given by that table; D and trimming were obtained from the DNA. Of about 180,000 clones detected, around 77% appear once; the ten largest clones hold about 7%. This TCR derives from a man aged 65-85 years with active or convalescent COVID-19. What was sequenced was peripheral blood. This sequence joins TRBV27 and TRBJ1-1; 8 bases are shared with TRBD1. The CDR3 loop is CASSSLQGAENTEAFF. The CDR3 bases are TGTGCCAGCAGTTCCCTGCAGGGGGCCGAAAACACTGAAGCTTTCTTT.